Shown below are 20 T cell receptor beta chains from a single sample sequenced in a study of cytomegalovirus exposure and HLA in healthy donors. Vbeta (60) and Jbeta (13) primers were used in the PCR. The data were produced by immunoSEQ multiplex PCR, yet TCRdb's version contains in-frame clones alone and is incomplete. The sample carries about 160,000 clones, about 76% recorded once. The sample was PBMCs. The receptors originated from a female donor in good health and CMV-seronegative.

This clone appeared a few times. This sequence joins TRBV15 and TRBJ2-7; D may be TRBD1 (5 bases). Germline assignment: CDR1 LNHNV and CDR2 YYDKDF (reference sequence). The length of the CDR3 is 16 residues. V lost 0 bases, J lost 6 bases, and 18 bases lay in between. CDR3 region: CATSRDLFAGMGEQYF. The CDR3 nucleotides read TGTGCCACCAGCAGAGATCTGTTTGCAGGGATGGGCGAGCAGTACTTC.

This clone was detected only a few times. V is TRBV13 and J is TRBJ1-3; no firm D call. Germline V gene sequence: CDR1 PRHDT, CDR2 FYEKMQ (reference sequence). V was pared by 5 bases and J by 4 bases, with 9 bases between. The CDR3 runs to 13 residues. The CDR3 here is CASSHLAGNTIYF. CDR3 DNA: TGTGCCAGCAGCCACCTCGCGGGAAACACCATATATTTT.

This clone was detected once. The rearrangement uses TRBV9 and TRBJ2-2; D not certain. Germline V gene data show CDR1 as SGDLS and CDR2 as YYNGEE. The CDR3 sequence is 14 residues long. The ends were cut back, 0 bases at V and 2 bases at J, with 5 bases in the middle. This chain's CDR3 is CASSVVGNTGELFF. CDR3 coding DNA: TGTGCCAGCAGCGTAGTCGGTAACACCGGGGAGCTGTTTTTT.

The CDR3, as DNA: TGTGCCTGGAACAGGGGGCCGAACACTGAAGCTTTCTTT. The encoded protein is CAWNRGPNTEAFF. This chain connects TRBV30 to TRBJ1-1, with 9 bases matching TRBD1. CDR3 length: 13 amino acids. CDR1 and CDR2 from the germline V gene are GTSNPN and SVGIG (reference sequence). V shed 4 bases, J shed 1 base, and the junction held 1 base outside the gene matches. The complete variable domain, with remaining parts taken from reference TRBV30 and TRBJ1-1, reads SQTIHQWPATLVQPVGSPLSLECTVEGTSNPNLYWYRQAAGRGLQLLFYSVGIGQISSEVPQNLSASRPQDRQFILSSKKLLLSDSGFYLCAWNRGPNTEAFFGQGTRLTVV.

The chain employs TRBV5-1 and TRBJ2-6; maybe TRBD1 (6 bases). The CDR3 length is 17 residues. V lost 0 bases and J 0 bases, leaving 10 bases between the germline ends. Per the germline V gene, CDR1 is SGHRS and CDR2 is YFSETQ. DNA of the CDR3: TGCGCCAGCAGCTTGGTGGCAGGGGCCTCTGGGGCCAACGTCCTGACTTTC. This sequence encodes CASSLVAGASGANVLTF.

The chain has TRBV6-1 and TRBJ1-4; D is perhaps TRBD1 (6 bases). The germline CDR1 and CDR2 sequences are MNHNS and SASEGT. This CDR3 has 13 amino acids. Trimming removed 8 bases at V and 5 bases at J, with 12 bases between. CDR3 nucleotide sequence: TGTGCCAGCGGACGGGACATGAATGAAAAACTGTTTTTT. It encodes CASGRDMNEKLFF.

The rearrangement uses TRBV4-1 and TRBJ2-2, with 12 bases identical to TRBD2. With V trimmed by 0 bases and J by 2 bases, 7 bases remained unmatched. The germline V gene encodes CDR1 MGHRA and CDR2 YSYEKL. This CDR3 spans 19 amino acids. CDR3 sequence: CASSQDTSGRTLNTGELFF. In DNA, the CDR3 is TGCGCCAGCAGCCAAGATACTAGCGGGAGGACCCTTAACACCGGGGAGCTGTTTTTT.

The gene calls are TRBV5-1 and TRBJ1-4, with D uncertain. The CDR3 is 14 amino acids. Germline loops: CDR1 SGHRS, CDR2 YFSETQ. Trimming removed 0 bases from V and 7 bases from J, with 10 bases in between. The CDR3, as DNA: TGCGCCAGCAGCTTGGTACCGGGAGGTGAAAAACTGTTTTTT. Translating gives CASSLVPGGEKLFF.

CDR3 residues: CASHTGTPNYGYTF. The CDR3, as DNA: TGTGCCAGTCATACCGGGACACCCAACTATGGCTACACCTTC. This chain joins TRBV19 and TRBJ1-2, with a weak D call TRBD1 (6 bases). V dropped 8 bases and J dropped 2 bases, with 15 bases sitting between them. The germline gives CDR1 LNHDA, CDR2 SQIVND (reference sequence). The CDR3 loop spans 14 amino acids.

The rearrangement uses TRBV7-8 and TRBJ2-1; TRBD1 might be the D (5 bases). Germline V gives CDR1 SGHVS, CDR2 FQNEAQ. Trimming removed 1 base from V and 8 bases from J, with 15 bases in between. The CDR3 has 15 amino acids. The chain's CDR3 is CASSLGSVREDEQFF. CDR3 sequence (DNA): TGTGCCAGCAGCTTAGGAAGCGTCAGGGAAGATGAGCAGTTCTTC.

Here the CDR3 DNA reads TGTGCCAGCAGTGCCCTGACTAGCGGGGGTCCCACCGGGGAGCTGTTTTTT. Amino acid sequence: CASSALTSGGPTGELFF. The chain joins TRBV6-1 to TRBJ2-2; 12 bases match TRBD2. CDR1 and CDR2 from the germline V gene are MNHNS and SASEGT. Unmatched junction bases numbered 7, after V lost 4 bases and J lost 4 bases. This CDR3 has 17 residues.

The chain links TRBV5-1 to TRBJ1-1; tentative D call: TRBD1 (5 bases). The CDR3 sequence is 14 residues long. Germline V gives CDR1 SGHRS, CDR2 YFSETQ. Trimming shortened V by 4 bases and J by 4 bases, and 14 bases separated the two germline ends. The CDR3 DNA sequence: TGCGCCAGCAGCCTCAACGCGGGGGGCACTGAAGCTTTCTTT. This gives the protein CASSLNAGGTEAFF.

The chain employs TRBV7-3 and TRBJ1-2, with a tentative D call TRBD1 (6 bases). The germline V gene has CDR1 SGHTA and CDR2 FQGTGA. This CDR3 contains 18 residues. Trimming left V 1 base short and J 2 bases short, with 20 bases between. CDR3 amino acids: CASSLSPNFGQSNYGYTF. The CDR3 nucleotides are TGTGCCAGCAGCTTAAGCCCGAATTTTGGACAGAGCAACTATGGCTACACCTTC.

This clone was picked up a small number of times. The genes are TRBV2 and TRBJ1-5; D gene ambiguous. V gave up 0 bases and J gave up 9 bases, with 9 bases separating them. The CDR3 consists of 13 residues. CDR1 SNHLY and CDR2 FYNNEI come from the germline V gene. The CDR3 is CASSEALQWPQHF. The CDR3 DNA reads as TGTGCCAGCAGTGAAGCGCTTCAGTGGCCCCAGCATTTT.

The gene calls are TRBV30 and TRBJ2-5; D gene uncertain. TRBJ2-7 explains the end of the DNA better; the J call may be wrong. Per the germline V gene, CDR1 is GTSNPN and CDR2 is SVGIG (reference sequence). The CDR3 contains 13 residues. This chain's CDR3 is CAWSVSQIYEQYF. CDR3 nucleotides: TGTGCCTGGAGTGTGTCACAGATCTACGAGCAGTACTTC.

The J gene is TRBJ2-1, the V gene TRBV27; D is unclear. Trimming removed 1 base from V and 7 bases from J, with 14 bases in between. The CDR3 contains 15 residues. CDR1 and CDR2 (germline): MNHEY, SMNVEV (reference sequence). This CDR3 reads CASSLFDSVGNEQFF. The CDR3 coding sequence is TGTGCCAGCAGTTTATTTGACTCCGTTGGGAATGAGCAGTTCTTC.

V gene TRBV5-1 combines with J gene TRBJ1-2; the match to TRBD1 covers 9 bases. Germline CDR1 SGHRS, CDR2 YFSETQ. Losses at the gene ends were 5 bases for V and 6 bases for J; bases not matched to a gene: 8. The CDR3 spans 14 residues. The CDR3 loop is CASRNAGTGHGYTF. The CDR3 DNA sequence: TGCGCCAGCAGAAATGCCGGGACAGGGCATGGCTACACCTTC.

V usage is TRBV2 and J usage is TRBJ1-2; 7 bases are a match to TRBD1. The CDR3 length is 12 residues. The J segment lost 6 bases and the V segment lost 8 bases, leaving 6 bases of the junction unmatched. Per the germline V gene, CDR1 is SNHLY and CDR2 is FYNNEI. Here the CDR3 DNA reads TGTGCCAGCCCCAGGGGGTTGGATGGCTACACCTTC. Its translation: CASPRGLDGYTF. Combining the CDR3 with reference TRBV2 and TRBJ1-2 gives the whole variable domain EPEVTQTPSHQVTQMGQEVILRCVPISNHLYFYWYRQILGQKVEFLVSFYNNEISEKSEIFDDQFSVERPDGSNFTLKIRSTKLEDSAMYFCASPRGLDGYTFGSGTRLTVV.

V and J are TRBV2 and TRBJ1-2, with D maybe TRBD1 (5 bases). Germline assignment: CDR1 SNHLY and CDR2 FYNNEI. V dropped 7 bases and J dropped 10 bases, with 16 bases sitting between them. This CDR3 has 12 residues. The CDR3 DNA reads as TGTGCCAGCACCTTAGACAGAAGGGTCTACACCTTC. Its translation is CASTLDRRVYTF.

This clone was recorded a few times. The chain's CDR3 is CASSLAHNARYEQYF. The CDR3 coding sequence is TGTGCCAGCAGCTTAGCGCACAACGCTCGCTACGAGCAGTACTTC. The chain carries TRBV7-8 and TRBJ2-7; D not certain. This CDR3 comprises 15 residues. Germline-derived CDR1 and CDR2 are SGHVS and FQNEAQ. The V end lost 0 bases, the J end lost 3 bases, and 12 bases lay between the germline ends.